This T cell receptor (beta chain) is from a study of blood T cell repertoires in COVID-19. V lost 6 bases, J lost 1 base, and 15 bases stayed unmatched. CDR3 length: 18 residues. Germline values: CDR1 LNHDA, CDR2 SQIVND (reference sequence). Clones were sequenced by immunoSEQ multiplex PCR, and TCRdb holds only the in-frame ones, with some missing. The data show hundreds of thousands of clones, over 85% seen once. Sequenced: PBMCs or T cells enriched from blood (not recorded which). This sequence was found in a woman in her 30s who had recovered from COVID-19. The chain recombines TRBV19 with TRBJ1-5, with 7 positions matching TRBD1. CDR3 sequence reads: CASSYRGQSLGSNQPQHF. In nucleotides, the CDR3 is TGTGCCAGTAGCTATAGGGGACAGTCCCTTGGAAGCAATCAGCCCCAGCATTTT.